Following are 7 T cell receptor beta chains from one sample sequenced in a study of shared clonotypes between healthy human individuals. Terminally differentiated effector memory CD45RA+ cells were left out of the naive CD8 fraction, which was CD45RO-negative and positively selected for CCR7. Assay: immunoSEQ multiplex PCR; the TCRdb copy retains only in-frame clones and omits some. There are millions of clones in the sample; 85% to 95% occur only once, and 1.1% lies in the top ten. Sequenced sample: naive CD8+ T cells sorted from blood. These receptor sequences come from a man between 18 and 35 years old in good health.

The rearrangement uses TRBV5-1 and TRBJ1-1, with TRBD1 as a possible D gene (5 bases). V lost 0 bases to trimming and J lost 0 bases, with 15 bases between them. CDR1 SGHRS and CDR2 YFSETQ come from the germline V gene. The CDR3 runs to 17 residues. CDR3 coding DNA: TGCGCCAGCAGCTTGGATCGGGGGTCGGCTCTGAACACTGAAGCTTTCTTT. Translation: CASSLDRGSALNTEAFF.

V and J are TRBV10-1 and TRBJ2-7; D call uncertain. CDR3 length: 17 residues. Trimming removed 0 bases from V and 2 bases from J, with 17 bases in between. Germline CDR1 WNHNN, CDR2 SYGVQD (reference sequence). The CDR3 DNA sequence: TGCGCCAGCAGTGAGTCGAATAGGGTCTTCAATCCCTACGAGCAGTACTTC. This translates into CASSESNRVFNPYEQYF.

This clone was seen a handful of times. The sample carries other DNA sequences with the same CDR3. The chain couples TRBV30 to TRBJ1-4; D remains ambiguous. The V end was cut by 5 bases, the J end by 7 bases, with 11 bases between. Germline V gene lookup returns CDR1 GTSNPN and CDR2 SVGIG (reference sequence). The CDR3 contains 12 residues. In nucleotides, the CDR3 is TGTGCCTGGCAAACCTCCCGTGAAAAACTGTTTTTT. It codes for CAWQTSREKLFF. Using reference TRBV30 and TRBJ1-4 for the parts outside the CDR3, the full variable domain is SQTIHQWPATLVQPVGSPLSLECTVEGTSNPNLYWYRQAAGRGLQLLFYSVGIGQISSEVPQNLSASRPQDRQFILSSKKLLLSDSGFYLCAWQTSREKLFFGSGTQLSVL.

The genes are TRBV7-9 and TRBJ2-3; D not certain. There are 12 residues in the CDR3. V dropped 6 bases and J dropped 4 bases, with 8 bases sitting between them. CDR1 and CDR2 from the germline V gene are SEHNR and FQNEAQ (reference sequence). The CDR3: CASRHMADTQYF. DNA of the CDR3: TGTGCCAGCAGGCACATGGCAGATACGCAGTATTTT.

The rearrangement joins TRBV4-1 to TRBJ2-5; TRBD2 agrees at 12 bases. Per the germline V gene, CDR1 is MGHRA and CDR2 is YSYEKL. Trimming removed 0 bases from V and 3 bases from J; junction bases left unmatched: 2. This CDR3 comprises 16 residues. The CDR3 DNA sequence: TGCGCCAGCAGCCAAGAACTAGCGGGGGGAGAAGAGACCCAGTACTTC. Residues: CASSQELAGGEETQYF.

This chain connects TRBV27 to TRBJ2-1; 9 bases fit TRBD1. Trimming took 2 bases from V and 10 from J; bases not matched to a gene: 12. Germline loops: CDR1 MNHEY, CDR2 SMNVEV (reference sequence). The CDR3 is 16 residues long. The DNA of the CDR3 is TGTGCCAGCAGTTTACTACTCGGGACAGGGCATGGGGAGCAGTTCTTC. Translating gives CASSLLLGTGHGEQFF.

The V call is TRBV29-1, the J call TRBJ1-2; 9 bases line up with TRBD1. The V gene end was trimmed by 7 bases and the J gene end by 4 bases; junction bases not matched to a gene: 4. Germline CDR1 reads SQVTM; CDR2 reads ANQGSEA. This CDR3 has 12 amino acids. In DNA, the CDR3 is TGCAGCGCGGACAGGGGCCTCTATGGCTACACCTTC. This gives the protein CSADRGLYGYTF.